This TCR beta chain comes out of a study of vaccination effects on CD4 cells after COVID-19. Whole-study findings and limits: Late after vaccination, infection- and vaccine-induced clones showed marked clonal contraction.

V lost 5 bases, J lost 4 bases, and 8 bases stayed unmatched. Germline-derived CDR1 and CDR2 are ENHRY and SYGVKD. CDR3 length: 16 residues. As concerns this clone: What it binds is not known.

The ViraFEST assay expanded antigen-specific CD4+ T cells with viral peptide pools before sequencing. Researchers isolated CD4+ T cells once less than twelve days of culture had elapsed. Every participant took two doses of the BNT162b2 or mRNA-1273 vaccine. The vaccine recipients had no prior SARS-CoV-2 infection, with negative nucleocapsid antibodies. The data were produced by immunoSEQ multiplex PCR, yet TCRdb's version contains in-frame clones alone and is incomplete. The table shows roughly 30,000 clones, with roughly 70% occurring only once. The chain carries TRBV10-3 and TRBJ2-1; 10 nucleotides match TRBD1. This sequence originates from a human donor who received a COVID-19 vaccine. The sequencing used CD4+ T cells from PBMCs cultured with HCoV-NL63 spike peptides, collected after COVID-19 vaccination. The CDR3: CAISTGTGVTYNEQFF. The DNA for the CDR3 is TGTGCCATCAGTACCGGGACAGGGGTTACTTACAATGAGCAGTTCTTC.